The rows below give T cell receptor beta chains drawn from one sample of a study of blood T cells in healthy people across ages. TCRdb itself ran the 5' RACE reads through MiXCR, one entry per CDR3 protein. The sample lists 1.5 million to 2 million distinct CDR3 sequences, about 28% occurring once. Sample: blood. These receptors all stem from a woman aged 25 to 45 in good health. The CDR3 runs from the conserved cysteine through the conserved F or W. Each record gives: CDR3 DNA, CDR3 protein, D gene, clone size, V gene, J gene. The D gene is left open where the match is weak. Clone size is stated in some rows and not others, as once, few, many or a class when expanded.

TGTGCCAGCAGCCTCCAACTAGCGGCCCAAGAGACCCAGTACTTC	CASSLQLAAQETQYF	TRBD2	NA	TRBV3-1	TRBJ2-5
TGCGCCAGCAGCCAAGACGGGACAGGGCAACCCCTCCACTTT	CASSQDGTGQPLHF	TRBD1	NA	TRBV4-3	TRBJ1-6
TGTGCCAGCAGTGAATCAATTGAGGAGACCCAGTACTTC	CASSESIEETQYF	NA	many	TRBV25-1	TRBJ2-5
TGTGCCAGCAGTTACGACCGGGGTCAGCCCCAGCATTTT	CASSYDRGQPQHF	NA	once	TRBV6-6	TRBJ1-5
TGCGCCAGCAGAGGGACAGCGGCCATGAACACTGAAGCTTTCTTT	CASRGTAAMNTEAFF	TRBD1	NA	TRBV5-1	TRBJ1-1
TGCAGCGTGACGGGCGCAGAGACCCAGTACTTC	CSVTGAETQYF	NA	NA	TRBV29-1	TRBJ2-5
TGTGCCAGCAGCTTAGCGGGGGGCCCGAGGGATGGCTACACCTTC	CASSLAGGPRDGYTF	NA	few	TRBV7-9	TRBJ1-2
TGTGCCATCAGTGAGGTGGAAGGCACTGAAGCTTTCTTT	CAISEVEGTEAFF	NA	once	TRBV10-3	TRBJ1-1
TGTGCCAGCAGCCCTACAGGGACAGGCAATCAGCCCCAGCATTTT	CASSPTGTGNQPQHF	TRBD1	few	TRBV9	TRBJ1-5
TGTGCCAGTAGTAGTCTAAACGGGAGGGGCTACGAGCAGTACTTC	CASSSLNGRGYEQYF	TRBD2	NA	TRBV19	TRBJ2-7
TGTGCCATCAGGACGGACGGATCTCTATATGGCTACACCTTC	CAIRTDGSLYGYTF	NA	NA	TRBV10-3	TRBJ1-2
TGCAGCGTTCTAGCGGGGGGGCTAGGTACGCAGTATTTT	CSVLAGGLGTQYF	TRBD2	NA	TRBV29-1	TRBJ2-3
TGCGCCAGCAGTGCAAGTAGCGGTGCAACAGATACGCAGTATTTT	CASSASSGATDTQYF	NA	many	TRBV10-2	TRBJ2-3
TGTGCCAGCAGCTTAACAAGGGAATCACCCCTCCACTTT	CASSLTRESPLHF	NA	many	TRBV7-3	TRBJ1-6
TGTGCCAGCACCTCAGACCTAGCGGGATTGGAGACCCAGTACTTC	CASTSDLAGLETQYF	TRBD2	NA	TRBV12-3/TRBV12-4	TRBJ2-5
TGTGCCAGCAGCTTTAGGGAGGTGCAGTCCTTC	CASSFREVQSF	NA	NA	TRBV7-2	TRBJ2-1
TGCAGTGCTAGAGTCGGGGAAGATACGCAGTATTTT	CSARVGEDTQYF	NA	NA	TRBV20-1	TRBJ2-3
TGTGTCAGCAGTTTAGGGGACAGGTTGTCCTATAATTCACCCCTCCACTTT	CVSSLGDRLSYNSPLHF	TRBD1	NA	TRBV12-3/TRBV12-4	TRBJ1-6
TGTGCCAGCAGCCCAGGGGGGGCGGCCTATGGCTACACCTTC	CASSPGGAAYGYTF	TRBD1	NA	TRBV5-5	TRBJ1-2
TGTGCCAGCAGTTCGCCGGGCCCTAGCACAGATACGCAGTATTTT	CASSSPGPSTDTQYF	NA	NA	TRBV28	TRBJ2-3
TGTGCCATACTGGGCAGCACAGATACGCAGTATTTT	CAILGSTDTQYF	NA	NA	TRBV28	TRBJ2-3
TGTGCCAGCAGTTCTCTAGCGGGAGGCGCCGAGCAGTACTTC	CASSSLAGGAEQYF	TRBD2	few	TRBV6-7	TRBJ2-7
TGCAGTGCTAGATCCATGAGTGACACTGAAGCTTTCTTT	CSARSMSDTEAFF	NA	few	TRBV20-1	TRBJ1-1
TGCGCCAGCAGCTTGGCCTACCCGGCCCAGTACTTC	CASSLAYPAQYF	NA	NA	TRBV5-1	TRBJ2-5
TGTGCCAGCAGCTTAGGCTACCAGCGGGGGGGCCGGATGGCCAAAAACATTCAGTACTTC	CASSLGYQRGGRMAKNIQYF	TRBD2	NA	TRBV13	TRBJ2-4
TGTGCCAGCAGTTTAAGGGGACTAGCCATAATCAATCAAGAGACCCAGTACTTC	CASSLRGLAIINQETQYF	TRBD2	NA	TRBV28	TRBJ2-5
TGTGCCAGCAGCCCAACGACAGGGGGAGGCTACAATGAGCAGTTCTTC	CASSPTTGGGYNEQFF	TRBD1	many	TRBV7-2	TRBJ2-1
TGTGCCAGCCAAGCAGTTCCCAAGATGAGCGGGACCTACAATGAGCAGTTCTTC	CASQAVPKMSGTYNEQFF	TRBD2	few	TRBV2	TRBJ2-1
TGCAGTGCCCAAACGACGATGAACGGGGAGCTGTTTTTT	CSAQTTMNGELFF	NA	NA	TRBV20-1	TRBJ2-2
TGTGCCAGCCGGGCAAGTTCGCGCACAGATACGCAGTATTTT	CASRASSRTDTQYF	NA	NA	TRBV28	TRBJ2-3
TGTGCCAGCAGCAAAAAGGGGGTATTGAACACTAAAGCTTTCTTT	CASSKKGVLNTKAFF	NA	NA	TRBV21-1	TRBJ1-1
TGTGCCAGCAGTTTATACAGGGCCGGTGGCTACACCTTC	CASSLYRAGGYTF	NA	many	TRBV28	TRBJ1-2